Given below is one TCR beta chain in context. Its antigen remains unidentified. This sample was taken from a study of T cells expressing NK-cell markers. Looking at the study overall: Seropositivity for HCMV was found in seven of the eight sequenced donors, with one seronegative.

Whole-study results and caveats: The study did not resolve the HCMV specificity of expanded NKG2C+ T cell clones. Four donors likewise had their CD3+CD56-NKG2C+ fraction led by these clonotypes. Among CD8+ T cells from about six donors, dominant NKG2C+ clonotypes accounted for roughly 1.0-7.0%.

From its re-call of the 5' RACE reads, TCRdb lists each CDR3 protein once, without DNA. The repertoire table contains 3,000 to 3,500 distinct CDR3 sequences. CDR1 and CDR2 (germline): SGHRS, YFSETQ. CDR3 length equals 15 residues. Sequenced input: blood T cells: a sorted CD56 or NKG2C T cell subset, CD4+ or CD8+ T cells, or bulk PBMC T cells (not recorded which). The chain joins TRBV5-1 to TRBJ1-4. This TCR was sampled from a man between 18 and 69 years old in good health. The CDR3 region is CASSLVQATNEKLFF. Full variable domain (rest looked up from reference TRBV5-1 and TRBJ1-4): KAGVTQTPRYLIKTRGQQVTLSCSPISGHRSVSWYQQTPGQGLQFLFEYFSETQRNKGNFPGRFSGRQFSNSRSEMNVSTLELGDSALYLCASSLVQATNEKLFFGSGTQLSVL.